What follows is one TCR beta chain and its context. The antigen is not known. The sample originates from a study of radiotherapy plus CTLA-4 blockade in lung cancer. Study context: Disease control was present in under 35% of patients, and objective responses in about 19%. Study-wide results and limits: How blood T cell clones changed early, along with interferon-beta, reportedly forecast response best.

Libraries were prepared by immunoSEQ multiplex PCR; TCRdb keeps only in-frame clonotypes and omits some of them. Among 70,000 to 100,000 clones, approximately 83% were seen once, and the ten largest hold 2% to 2.5%. CTLA-4 blockade with ipilimumab, together with focal radiation, was given to patients with chemo-refractory metastatic non-small-cell lung cancer. The source of this sequence is a human donor with non-small cell lung cancer who had a partial response to radiotherapy plus ipilimumab. The material sequenced was peripheral blood, taken from a patient treated with radiotherapy plus ipilimumab.

The CDR3 DNA is TGTGCCAGCAGGGAAGCGGGGGGGAGCACTGAAGCTTTCTTT. It is translated as CASREAGGSTEAFF. The chain recombines TRBV7-9 with TRBJ1-1, with D possibly TRBD1 on 5 matching bases. The length of the CDR3 is 14 residues. Deletions cut 6 bases from V and 4 bases from J, with 15 bases between. Germline lookup yields CDR1 SEHNR and CDR2 FQNEAQ (reference sequence).